The source of this T cell receptor (beta chain) is a study of T-cell memory formation after mild COVID-19. Notes on the study in general: Among CD4+ contracting clones, most were CM and EM, and CD8+ ones EMRA. A second wave expanding day 15 to 37 was CD4+-biased; contracting clones were balanced.

The TCR alpha and TCR beta cDNA libraries, bearing sample barcodes and UMIs, were generated by 5'RACE using constant-segment primers. Each CDR3 protein gets one entry after TCRdb re-called the 5' RACE reads with MiXCR. Among tens of thousands of distinct CDR3 sequences listed, 6.6% were seen once. Trimming stripped 2 bases from V and 0 bases from J, with 8 bases between. The germline gives CDR1 SGHVT, CDR2 SQSDAQ. The CDR3 covers 14 residues. Comment on this clonotype: What it binds is unknown.

Sequenced sample: PBMCs or a T cell subset sorted from them (not recorded which). The chain employs TRBV7-4 and TRBJ2-7; D may be TRBD2 (5 bases). This TCR was recovered from an adult who had mild COVID-19 (a few samples of this study predate the infection). Cell type and time point are not known. The CDR3 nucleotides are TGTGCCAGCAGCTTAACTCGGGACTCCTACGAGCAGTACTTC. Its protein product is CASSLTRDSYEQYF.